This T cell receptor beta chain was sequenced for a study of blood T cell repertoires in COVID-19. The ends lost 3 bases at V and 2 bases at J; junction bases unmatched: 6. The CDR3 spans 16 residues. CDR1 is KGHSH, CDR2 LQKENI, per germline. Here immunoSEQ multiplex PCR was the method, and the copy in TCRdb shows in-frame clones only, minus some. The sample shows around 330,000 clones, around 87% of them seen only once. The sequenced sample consisted of peripheral blood. The chain has TRBV18 and TRBJ2-3, with TRBD2 identical over 9 bases. The TCR was taken from a woman between 50 and 59 years old with active or convalescent COVID-19. The CDR3 DNA sequence: TGTGCCAGCTCACCTTCTCTAGCGGGGTACACAGATACGCAGTATTTT. Its protein is CASSPSLAGYTDTQYF.